The sequence of this T cell receptor beta chain was determined in a study of T cell responses to AZD1222 COVID-19 vaccine. Study-level findings and limits: Spike-specific TCR breadth and depth were elevated following two AZD1222 doses.

Recipients boosted at about 4 weeks or about 12 weeks are pooled. On this clone: Its antigen is as yet unknown.

CDR3 length: 14 amino acids. V was cut by 7 bases and J by 1 base, with 14 bases left in between. Looked up from germline, CDR1 is MDHEN and CDR2 is SYDVKM. Sequencing was performed with immunoSEQ multiplex PCR; in TCRdb, only in-frame clones are kept and a portion is missing. Among 150,000 to 200,000 clones listed, approximately 91% were seen once. Material: peripheral blood, obtained 28 days after the second AZD1222 dose. The sequence was collected from an adult who received the AZD1222 COVID-19 vaccine. V usage is TRBV28 and J usage is TRBJ2-7; D remains ambiguous. The CDR3 coding sequence is TGTGCCAGCACACCCGCCGGCCTTTCCTACGAGCAGTACTTC. It codes for CASTPAGLSYEQYF.